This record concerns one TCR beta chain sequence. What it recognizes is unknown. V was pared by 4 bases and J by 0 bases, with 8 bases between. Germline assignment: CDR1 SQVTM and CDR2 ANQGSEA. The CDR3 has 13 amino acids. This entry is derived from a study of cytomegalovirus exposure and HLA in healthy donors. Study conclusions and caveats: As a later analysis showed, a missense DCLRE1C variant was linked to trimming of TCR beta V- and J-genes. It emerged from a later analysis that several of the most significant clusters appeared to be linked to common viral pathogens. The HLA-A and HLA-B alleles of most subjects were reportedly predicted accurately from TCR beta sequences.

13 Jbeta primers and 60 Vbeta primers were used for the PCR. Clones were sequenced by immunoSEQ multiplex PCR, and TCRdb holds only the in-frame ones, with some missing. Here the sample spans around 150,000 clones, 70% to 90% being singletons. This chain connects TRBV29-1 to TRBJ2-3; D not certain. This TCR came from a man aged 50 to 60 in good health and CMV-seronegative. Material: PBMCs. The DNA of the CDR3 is TGCAGCGTTGTCCAGGATAGCACAGATACGCAGTATTTT. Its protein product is CSVVQDSTDTQYF.